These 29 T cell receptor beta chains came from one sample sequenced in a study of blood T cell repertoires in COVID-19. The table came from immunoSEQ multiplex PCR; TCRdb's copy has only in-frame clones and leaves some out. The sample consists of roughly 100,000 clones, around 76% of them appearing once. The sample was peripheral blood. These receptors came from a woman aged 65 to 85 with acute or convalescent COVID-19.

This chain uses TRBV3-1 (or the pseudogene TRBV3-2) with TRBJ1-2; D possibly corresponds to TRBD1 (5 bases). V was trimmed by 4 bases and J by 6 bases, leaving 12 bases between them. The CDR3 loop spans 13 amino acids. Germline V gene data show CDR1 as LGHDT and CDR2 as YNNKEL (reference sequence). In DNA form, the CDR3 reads TGTGCCAGCAGCCCCCAGGGTCAGGATGGCTACACCTTC. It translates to CASSPQGQDGYTF.

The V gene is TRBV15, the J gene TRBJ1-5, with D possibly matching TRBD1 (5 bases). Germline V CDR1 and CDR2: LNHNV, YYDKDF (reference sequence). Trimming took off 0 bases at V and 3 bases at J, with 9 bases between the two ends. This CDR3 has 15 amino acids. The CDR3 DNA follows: TGTGCCACCAGCAGAGATACGACAGTCAATCAGCCCCAGCATTTT. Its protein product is CATSRDTTVNQPQHF.

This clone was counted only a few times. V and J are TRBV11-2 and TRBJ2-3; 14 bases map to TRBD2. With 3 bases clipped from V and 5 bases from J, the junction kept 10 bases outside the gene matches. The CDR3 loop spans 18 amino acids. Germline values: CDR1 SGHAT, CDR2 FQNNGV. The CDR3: CASSFILGTSGGEDTQYF. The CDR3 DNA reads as TGTGCCAGCAGCTTTATCTTGGGGACTAGCGGGGGAGAAGATACGCAGTATTTT.

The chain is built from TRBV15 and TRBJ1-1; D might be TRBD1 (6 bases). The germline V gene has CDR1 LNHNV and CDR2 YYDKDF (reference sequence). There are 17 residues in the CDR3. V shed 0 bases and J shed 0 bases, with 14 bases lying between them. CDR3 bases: TGTGCCACCAGCAGAGATGACGGACAGCCGTTGAACACTGAAGCTTTCTTT. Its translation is CATSRDDGQPLNTEAFF.

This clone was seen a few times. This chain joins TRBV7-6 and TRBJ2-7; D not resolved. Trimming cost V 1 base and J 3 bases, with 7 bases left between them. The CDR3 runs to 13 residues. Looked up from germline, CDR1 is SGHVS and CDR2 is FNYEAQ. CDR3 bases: TGTGCCAGCAGCTTAGGAGCCGGCTACGAGCAGTACTTC. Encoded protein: CASSLGAGYEQYF.

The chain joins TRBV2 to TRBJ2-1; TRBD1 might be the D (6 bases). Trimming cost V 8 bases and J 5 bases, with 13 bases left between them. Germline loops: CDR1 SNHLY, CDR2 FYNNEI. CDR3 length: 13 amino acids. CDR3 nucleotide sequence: TGTGCCAGCCTCCGGGACACCAACAATGAGCAGTTCTTC. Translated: CASLRDTNNEQFF.

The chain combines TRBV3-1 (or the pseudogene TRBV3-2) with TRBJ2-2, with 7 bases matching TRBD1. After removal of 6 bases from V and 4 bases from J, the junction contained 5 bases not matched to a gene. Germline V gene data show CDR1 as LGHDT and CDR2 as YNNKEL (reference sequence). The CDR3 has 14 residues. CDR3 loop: CASSRQGATGELFF. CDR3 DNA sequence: TGTGCCAGCAGTCGACAGGGTGCCACCGGGGAGCTGTTTTTT.

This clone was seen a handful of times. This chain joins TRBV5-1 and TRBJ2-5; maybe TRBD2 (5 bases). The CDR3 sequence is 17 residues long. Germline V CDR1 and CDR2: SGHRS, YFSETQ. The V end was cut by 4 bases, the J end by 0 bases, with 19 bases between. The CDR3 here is CASSVGGLSAYQETQYF. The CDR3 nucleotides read TGCGCCAGCAGCGTGGGCGGGCTTTCAGCGTACCAAGAGACCCAGTACTTC.

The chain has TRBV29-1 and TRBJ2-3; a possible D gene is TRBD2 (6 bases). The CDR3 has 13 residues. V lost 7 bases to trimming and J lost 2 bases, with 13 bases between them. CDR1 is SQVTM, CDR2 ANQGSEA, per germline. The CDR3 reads CSATSQSTDTQYF. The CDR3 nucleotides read TGCAGCGCCACTAGCCAATCCACAGATACGCAGTATTTT.

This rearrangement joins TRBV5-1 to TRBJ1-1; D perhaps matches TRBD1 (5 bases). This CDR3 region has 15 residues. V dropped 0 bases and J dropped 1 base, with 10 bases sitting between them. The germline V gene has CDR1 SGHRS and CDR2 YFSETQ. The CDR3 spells CASSLEGLPNTEAFF. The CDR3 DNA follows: TGCGCCAGCAGCTTGGAGGGGCTGCCGAACACTGAAGCTTTCTTT. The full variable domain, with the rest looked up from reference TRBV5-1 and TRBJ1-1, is KAGVTQTPRYLIKTRGQQVTLSCSPISGHRSVSWYQQTPGQGLQFLFEYFSETQRNKGNFPGRFSGRQFSNSRSEMNVSTLELGDSALYLCASSLEGLPNTEAFFGQGTRLTVV.

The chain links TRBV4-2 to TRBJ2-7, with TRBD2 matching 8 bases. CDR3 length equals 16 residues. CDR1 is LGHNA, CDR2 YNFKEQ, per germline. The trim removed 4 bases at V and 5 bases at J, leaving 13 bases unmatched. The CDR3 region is CASSLTPGLGGDEQYF. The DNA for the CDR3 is TGTGCCAGCAGCCTCACCCCGGGACTAGGAGGGGACGAGCAGTACTTC.

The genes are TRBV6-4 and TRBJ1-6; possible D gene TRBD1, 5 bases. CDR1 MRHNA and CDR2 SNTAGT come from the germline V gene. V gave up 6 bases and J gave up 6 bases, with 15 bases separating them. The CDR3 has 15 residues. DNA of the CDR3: TGTGCCAGCAGGGCAGGGTTGAACGGTAATTCACCCCTCCACTTT. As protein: CASRAGLNGNSPLHF.

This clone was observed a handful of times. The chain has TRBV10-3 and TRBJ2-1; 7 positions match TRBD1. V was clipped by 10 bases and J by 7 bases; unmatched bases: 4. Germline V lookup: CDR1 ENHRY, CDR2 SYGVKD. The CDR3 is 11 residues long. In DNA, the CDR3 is TGTGCCACCCACAGGGGTAATGAGCAGTTCTTC. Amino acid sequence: CATHRGNEQFF.

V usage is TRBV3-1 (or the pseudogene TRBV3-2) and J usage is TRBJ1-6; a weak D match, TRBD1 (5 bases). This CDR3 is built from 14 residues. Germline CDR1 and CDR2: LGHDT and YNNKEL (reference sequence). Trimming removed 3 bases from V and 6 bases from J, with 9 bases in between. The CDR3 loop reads CASSHRDSNSPLHF. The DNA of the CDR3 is TGTGCCAGCAGCCACCGCGACAGTAATTCACCCCTCCACTTT.

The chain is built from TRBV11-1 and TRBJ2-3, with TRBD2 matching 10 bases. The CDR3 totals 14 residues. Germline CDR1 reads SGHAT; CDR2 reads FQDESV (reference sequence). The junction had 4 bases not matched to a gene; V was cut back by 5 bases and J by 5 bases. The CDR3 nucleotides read TGTGCCAGCAGCCTGAGCGGGGGGGGAGATACGCAGTATTTT. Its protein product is CASSLSGGGDTQYF. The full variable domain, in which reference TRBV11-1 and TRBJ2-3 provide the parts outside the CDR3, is EAEVAQSPRYKITEKSQAVAFWCDPISGHATLYWYRQILGQGPELLVQFQDESVVDDSQLPKDRFSAERLKGVDSTLKIQPAELGDSAMYLCASSLSGGGDTQYFGPGTRLTVL.

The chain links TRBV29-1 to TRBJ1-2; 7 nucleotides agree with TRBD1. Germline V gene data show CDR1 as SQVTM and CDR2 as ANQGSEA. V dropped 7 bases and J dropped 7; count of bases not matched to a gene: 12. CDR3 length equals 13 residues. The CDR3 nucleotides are TGCAGCGCCGAAAACAGGGGTGTTACTGGCTACACCTTC. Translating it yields CSAENRGVTGYTF.

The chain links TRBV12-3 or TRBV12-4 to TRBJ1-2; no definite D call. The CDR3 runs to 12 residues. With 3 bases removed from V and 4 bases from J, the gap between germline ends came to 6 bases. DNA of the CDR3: TGTGCCAGCAGTTTCTCAGTCTATGGCTACACCTTC. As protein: CASSFSVYGYTF.

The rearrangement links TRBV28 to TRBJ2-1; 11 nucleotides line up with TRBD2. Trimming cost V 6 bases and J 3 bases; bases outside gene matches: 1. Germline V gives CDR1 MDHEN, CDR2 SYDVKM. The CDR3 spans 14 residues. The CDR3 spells CASRTSGVYNEQFF. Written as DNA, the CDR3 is TGTGCCAGCAGGACTAGCGGGGTCTACAATGAGCAGTTCTTC.

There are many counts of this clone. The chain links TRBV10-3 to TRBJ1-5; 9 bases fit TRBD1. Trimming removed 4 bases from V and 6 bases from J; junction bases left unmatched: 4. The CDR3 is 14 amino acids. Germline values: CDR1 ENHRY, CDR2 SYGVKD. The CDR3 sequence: CAISATGGAQPQHF. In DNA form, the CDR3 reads TGTGCCATCAGTGCTACAGGGGGCGCTCAGCCCCAGCATTTT.

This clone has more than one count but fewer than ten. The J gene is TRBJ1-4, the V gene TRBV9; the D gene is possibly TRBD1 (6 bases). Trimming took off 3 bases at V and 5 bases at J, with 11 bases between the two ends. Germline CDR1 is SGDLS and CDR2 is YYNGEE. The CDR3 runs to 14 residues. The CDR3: CASSANDRNEKLFF. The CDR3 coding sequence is TGTGCCAGCAGCGCGAACGACAGGAATGAAAAACTGTTTTTT. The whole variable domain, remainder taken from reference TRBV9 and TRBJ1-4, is DSGVTQTPKHLITATGQRVTLRCSPRSGDLSVYWYQQSLDQGLQFLIQYYNGEERAKGNILERFSAQQFPDLHSELNLSSLELGDSALYFCASSANDRNEKLFFGSGTQLSVL.

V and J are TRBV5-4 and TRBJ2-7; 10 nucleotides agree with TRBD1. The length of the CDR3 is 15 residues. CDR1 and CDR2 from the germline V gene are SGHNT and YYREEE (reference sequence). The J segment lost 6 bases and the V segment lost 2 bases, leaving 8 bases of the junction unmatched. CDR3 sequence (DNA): TGTGCCAGCAGCTTTTCTACGGGACAGGGGTTCGAGCAGTACTTC. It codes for CASSFSTGQGFEQYF.

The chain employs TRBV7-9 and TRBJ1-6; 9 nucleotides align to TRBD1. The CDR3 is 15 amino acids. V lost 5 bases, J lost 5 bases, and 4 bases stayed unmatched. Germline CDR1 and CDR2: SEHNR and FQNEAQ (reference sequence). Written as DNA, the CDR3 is TGTGCCAGCAGCCAGGACAGGGGAAATAATTCACCCCTCCACTTT. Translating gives CASSQDRGNNSPLHF.

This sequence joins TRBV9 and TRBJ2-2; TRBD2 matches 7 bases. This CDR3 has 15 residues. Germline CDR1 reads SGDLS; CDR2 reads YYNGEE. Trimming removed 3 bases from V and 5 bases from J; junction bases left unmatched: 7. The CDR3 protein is CASSEVWGGTGELFF. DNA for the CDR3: TGTGCCAGCAGCGAAGTTTGGGGGGGTACCGGGGAGCTGTTTTTT.

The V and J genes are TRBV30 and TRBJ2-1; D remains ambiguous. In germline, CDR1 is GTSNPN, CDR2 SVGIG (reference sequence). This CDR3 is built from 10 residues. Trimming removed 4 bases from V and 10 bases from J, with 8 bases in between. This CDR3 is CAWNRVEQFF. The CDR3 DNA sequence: TGTGCCTGGAACCGGGTGGAGCAGTTCTTC.

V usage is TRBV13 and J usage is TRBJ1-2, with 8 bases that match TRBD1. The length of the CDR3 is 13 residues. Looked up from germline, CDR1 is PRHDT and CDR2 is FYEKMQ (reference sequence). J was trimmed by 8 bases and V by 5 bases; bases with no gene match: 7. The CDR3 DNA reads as TGTGCCAGCAGCCCCCGGACAGGGAACGGCTACACCTTC. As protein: CASSPRTGNGYTF.

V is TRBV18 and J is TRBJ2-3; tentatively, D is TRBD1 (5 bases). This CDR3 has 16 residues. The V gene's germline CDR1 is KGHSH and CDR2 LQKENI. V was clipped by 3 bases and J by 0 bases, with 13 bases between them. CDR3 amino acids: CASSPSRQRSTDTQYF. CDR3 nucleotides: TGTGCCAGCTCACCTTCTAGACAGAGAAGCACAGATACGCAGTATTTT.

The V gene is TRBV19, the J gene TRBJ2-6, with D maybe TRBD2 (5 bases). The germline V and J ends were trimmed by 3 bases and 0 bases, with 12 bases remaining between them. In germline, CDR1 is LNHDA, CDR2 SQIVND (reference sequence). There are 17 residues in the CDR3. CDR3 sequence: CASSMERAYSGANVLTF. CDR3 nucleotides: TGTGCCAGTAGTATGGAGAGGGCCTACTCTGGGGCCAACGTCCTGACTTTC.

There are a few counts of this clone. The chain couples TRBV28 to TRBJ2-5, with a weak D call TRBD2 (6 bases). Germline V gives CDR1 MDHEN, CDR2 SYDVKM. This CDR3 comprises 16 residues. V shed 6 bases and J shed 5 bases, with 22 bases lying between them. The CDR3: CASRSPGRDSKETQYF. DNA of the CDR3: TGTGCCAGCAGATCGCCCGGACGGGACTCCAAGGAGACCCAGTACTTC.

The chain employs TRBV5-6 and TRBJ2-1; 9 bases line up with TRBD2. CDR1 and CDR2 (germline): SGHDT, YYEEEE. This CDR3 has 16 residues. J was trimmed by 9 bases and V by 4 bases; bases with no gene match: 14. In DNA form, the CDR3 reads TGTGCCAGCAGCGCTTTGGTCGCGGGGGGGCTGGGTGAGCAGTTCTTC. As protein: CASSALVAGGLGEQFF. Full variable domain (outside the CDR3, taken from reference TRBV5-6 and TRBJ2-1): DAGVTQSPTHLIKTRGQQVTLRCSPKSGHDTVSWYQQALGQGPQFIFQYYEEEERQRGNFPDRFSGHQFPNYSSELNVNALLLGDSALYLCASSALVAGGLGEQFFGPGTRLTVL.